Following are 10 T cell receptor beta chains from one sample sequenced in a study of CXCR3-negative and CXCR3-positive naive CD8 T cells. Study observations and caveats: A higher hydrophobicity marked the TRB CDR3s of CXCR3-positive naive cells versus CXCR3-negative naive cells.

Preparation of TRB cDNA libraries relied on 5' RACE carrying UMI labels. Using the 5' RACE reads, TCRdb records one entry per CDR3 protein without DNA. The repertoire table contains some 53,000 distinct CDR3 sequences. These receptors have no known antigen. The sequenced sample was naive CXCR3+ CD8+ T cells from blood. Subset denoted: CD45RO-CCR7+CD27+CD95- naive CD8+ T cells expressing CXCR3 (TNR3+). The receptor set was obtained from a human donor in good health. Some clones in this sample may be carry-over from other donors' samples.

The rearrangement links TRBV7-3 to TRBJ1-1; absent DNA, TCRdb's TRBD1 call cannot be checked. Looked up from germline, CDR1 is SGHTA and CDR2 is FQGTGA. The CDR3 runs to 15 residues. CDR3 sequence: CASSPSGRGYTEAFF.

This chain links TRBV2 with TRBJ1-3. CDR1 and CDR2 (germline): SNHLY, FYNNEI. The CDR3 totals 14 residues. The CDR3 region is CAMQGRISGNTIYF.

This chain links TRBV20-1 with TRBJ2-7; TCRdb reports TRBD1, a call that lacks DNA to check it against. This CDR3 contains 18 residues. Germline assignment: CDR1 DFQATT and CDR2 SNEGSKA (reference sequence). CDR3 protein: CSARDWGLAGGEAYEQYF.

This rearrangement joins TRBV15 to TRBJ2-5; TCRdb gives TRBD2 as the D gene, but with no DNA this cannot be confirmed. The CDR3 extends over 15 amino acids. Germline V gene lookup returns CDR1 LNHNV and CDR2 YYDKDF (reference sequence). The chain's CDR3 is CATSRGGLLGETQYF.

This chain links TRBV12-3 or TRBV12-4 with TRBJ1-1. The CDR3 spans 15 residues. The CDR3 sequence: CASREPIPGNTEAFF.

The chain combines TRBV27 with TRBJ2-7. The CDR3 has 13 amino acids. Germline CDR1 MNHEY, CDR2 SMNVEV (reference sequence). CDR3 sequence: CASSLDQDHEQYF.

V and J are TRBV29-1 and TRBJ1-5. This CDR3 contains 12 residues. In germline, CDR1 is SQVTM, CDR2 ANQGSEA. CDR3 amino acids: CSVRLENQPQHF.

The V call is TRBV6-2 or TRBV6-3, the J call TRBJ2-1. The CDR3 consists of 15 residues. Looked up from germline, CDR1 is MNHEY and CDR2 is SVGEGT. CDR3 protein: CASSYLSGFYNEQLF.

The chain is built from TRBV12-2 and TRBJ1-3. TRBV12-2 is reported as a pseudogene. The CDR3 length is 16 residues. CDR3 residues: CASRAKARDSGNTIYF.

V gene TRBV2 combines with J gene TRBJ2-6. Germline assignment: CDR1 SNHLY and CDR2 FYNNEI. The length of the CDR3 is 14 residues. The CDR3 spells CASIEAPGANVLTF.